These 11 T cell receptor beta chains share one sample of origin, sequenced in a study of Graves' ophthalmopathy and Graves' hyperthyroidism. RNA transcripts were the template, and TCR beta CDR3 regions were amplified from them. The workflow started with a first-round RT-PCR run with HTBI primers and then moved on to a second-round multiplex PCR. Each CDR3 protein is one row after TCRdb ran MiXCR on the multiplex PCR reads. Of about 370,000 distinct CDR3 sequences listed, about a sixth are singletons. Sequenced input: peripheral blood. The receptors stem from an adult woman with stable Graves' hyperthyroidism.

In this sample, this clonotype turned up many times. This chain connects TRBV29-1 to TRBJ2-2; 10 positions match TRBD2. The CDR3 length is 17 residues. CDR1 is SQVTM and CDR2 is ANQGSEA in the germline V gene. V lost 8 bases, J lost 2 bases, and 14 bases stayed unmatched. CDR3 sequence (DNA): TGCAGCAATCCCCAAGCCAGCGGGAGGGCCAACACCGGGGAGCTGTTTTTT. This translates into CSNPQASGRANTGELFF.

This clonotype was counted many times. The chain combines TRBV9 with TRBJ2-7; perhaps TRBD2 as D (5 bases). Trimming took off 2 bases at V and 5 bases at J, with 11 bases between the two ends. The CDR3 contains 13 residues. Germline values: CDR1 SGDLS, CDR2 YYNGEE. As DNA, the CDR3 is TGTGCCAGCAGCGTCTGGAGCGGCGACGAGCAGTACTTC. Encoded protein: CASSVWSGDEQYF.

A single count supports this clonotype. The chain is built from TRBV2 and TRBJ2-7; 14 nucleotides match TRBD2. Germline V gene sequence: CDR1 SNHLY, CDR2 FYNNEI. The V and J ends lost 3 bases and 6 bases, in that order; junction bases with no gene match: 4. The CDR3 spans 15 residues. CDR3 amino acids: CASSEFGTSGSEQYF. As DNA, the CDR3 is TGTGCCAGCAGTGAGTTTGGGACTAGCGGGAGCGAGCAGTACTTC.

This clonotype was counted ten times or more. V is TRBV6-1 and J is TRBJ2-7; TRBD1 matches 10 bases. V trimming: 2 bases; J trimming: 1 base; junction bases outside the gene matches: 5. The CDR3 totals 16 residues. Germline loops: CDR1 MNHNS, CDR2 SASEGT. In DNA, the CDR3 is TGTGCCAGCAGTGAATTGGGGACAGGGGTATCCTACGAGCAGTACTTC. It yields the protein CASSELGTGVSYEQYF.

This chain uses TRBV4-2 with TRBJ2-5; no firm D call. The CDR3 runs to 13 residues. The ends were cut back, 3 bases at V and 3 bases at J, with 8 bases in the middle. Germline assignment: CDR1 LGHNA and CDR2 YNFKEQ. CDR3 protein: CASSQGKEETQYF. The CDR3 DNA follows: TGTGCCAGCAGCCAGGGAAAGGAAGAGACCCAGTACTTC.

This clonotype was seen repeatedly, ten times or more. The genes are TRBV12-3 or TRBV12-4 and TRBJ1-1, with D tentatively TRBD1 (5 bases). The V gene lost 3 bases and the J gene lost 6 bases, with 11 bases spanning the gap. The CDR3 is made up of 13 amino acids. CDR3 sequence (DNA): TGTGCCAGCAGTTTCTCAGGGTCGGCTGAAGCTTTCTTT. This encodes CASSFSGSAEAFF.

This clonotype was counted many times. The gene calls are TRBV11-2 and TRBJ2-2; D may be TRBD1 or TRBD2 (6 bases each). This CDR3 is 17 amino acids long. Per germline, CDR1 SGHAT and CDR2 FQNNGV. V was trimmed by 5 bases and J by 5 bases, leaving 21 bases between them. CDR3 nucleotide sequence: TGTGCCAGCAGCCCCAGCCGGGGCGGGACATATACCGGGGAGCTGTTTTTT. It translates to CASSPSRGGTYTGELFF.

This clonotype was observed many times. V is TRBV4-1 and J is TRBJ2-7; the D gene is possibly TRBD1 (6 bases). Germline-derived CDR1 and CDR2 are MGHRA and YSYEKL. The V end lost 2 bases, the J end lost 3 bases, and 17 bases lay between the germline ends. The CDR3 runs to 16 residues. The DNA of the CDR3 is TGCGCCAGCAGCCAACCACTAACAGGGAAGCGCTACGAGCAGTACTTC. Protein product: CASSQPLTGKRYEQYF.

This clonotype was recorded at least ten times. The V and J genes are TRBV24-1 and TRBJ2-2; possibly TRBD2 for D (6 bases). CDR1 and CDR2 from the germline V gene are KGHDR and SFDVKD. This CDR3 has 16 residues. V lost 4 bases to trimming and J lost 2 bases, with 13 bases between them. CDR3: CATSDKVAVNTGELFF. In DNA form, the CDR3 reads TGTGCCACCAGTGACAAGGTAGCGGTAAACACCGGGGAGCTGTTTTTT.

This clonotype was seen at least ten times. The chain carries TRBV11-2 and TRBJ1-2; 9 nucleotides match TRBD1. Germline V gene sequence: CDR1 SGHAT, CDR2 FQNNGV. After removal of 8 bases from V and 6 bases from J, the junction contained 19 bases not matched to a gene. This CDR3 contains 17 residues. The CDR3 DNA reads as TGTGCCAGCGATTTAGTGGGGACAGGGACTTTCAGGCATGGCTACACCTTC. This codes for CASDLVGTGTFRHGYTF.

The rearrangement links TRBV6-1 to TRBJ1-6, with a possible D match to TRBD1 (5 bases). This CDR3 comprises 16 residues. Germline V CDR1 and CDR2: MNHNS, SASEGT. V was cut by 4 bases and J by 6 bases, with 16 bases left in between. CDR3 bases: TGTGCCAGCAGTGCCCCGGGACCCTCATTTAATTCACCCCTCCACTTT. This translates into CASSAPGPSFNSPLHF.